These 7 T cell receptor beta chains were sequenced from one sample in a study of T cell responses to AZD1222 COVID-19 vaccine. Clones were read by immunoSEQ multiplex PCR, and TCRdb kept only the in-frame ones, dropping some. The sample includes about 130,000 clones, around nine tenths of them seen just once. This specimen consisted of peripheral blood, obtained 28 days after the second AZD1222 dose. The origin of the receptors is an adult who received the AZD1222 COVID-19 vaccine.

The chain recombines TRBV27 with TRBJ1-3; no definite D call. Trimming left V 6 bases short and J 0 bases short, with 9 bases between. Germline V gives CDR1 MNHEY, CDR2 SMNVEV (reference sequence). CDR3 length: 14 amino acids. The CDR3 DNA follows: TGTGCCAGCAGAGAGCGGAGCTCTGGAAACACCATATATTTT. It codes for CASRERSSGNTIYF.

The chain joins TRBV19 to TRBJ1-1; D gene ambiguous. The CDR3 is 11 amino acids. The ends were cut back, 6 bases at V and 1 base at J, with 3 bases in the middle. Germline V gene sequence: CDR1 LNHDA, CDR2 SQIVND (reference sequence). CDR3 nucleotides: TGTGCCAGTAGGGAGAACACTGAAGCTTTCTTT. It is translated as CASRENTEAFF.

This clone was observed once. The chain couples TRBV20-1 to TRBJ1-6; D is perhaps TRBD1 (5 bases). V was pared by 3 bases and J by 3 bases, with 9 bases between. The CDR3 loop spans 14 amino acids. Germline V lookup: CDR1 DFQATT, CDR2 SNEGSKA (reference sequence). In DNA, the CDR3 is TGCAGTGCTAGTAGACAGAACTATAATTCACCCCTCCACTTT. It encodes CSASRQNYNSPLHF.

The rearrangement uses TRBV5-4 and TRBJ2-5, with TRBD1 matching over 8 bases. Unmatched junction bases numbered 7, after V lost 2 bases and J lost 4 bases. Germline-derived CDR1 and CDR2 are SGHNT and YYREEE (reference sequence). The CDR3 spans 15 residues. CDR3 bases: TGTGCCAGCAGCTTCAAGCAGGGGGCAGGAGAGACCCAGTACTTC. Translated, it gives CASSFKQGAGETQYF. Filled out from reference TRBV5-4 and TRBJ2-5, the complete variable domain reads ETGVTQSPTHLIKTRGQQVTLRCSSQSGHNTVSWYQQALGQGPQFIFQYYREEENGRGNFPPRFSGLQFPNYSSELNVNALELDDSALYLCASSFKQGAGETQYFGPGTRLLVL.

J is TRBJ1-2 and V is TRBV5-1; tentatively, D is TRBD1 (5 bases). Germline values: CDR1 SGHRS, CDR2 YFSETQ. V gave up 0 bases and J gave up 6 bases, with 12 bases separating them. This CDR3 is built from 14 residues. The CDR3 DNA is TGCGCCAGCAGCTTGGGGCAGGGCGAGGATGGCTACACCTTC. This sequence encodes CASSLGQGEDGYTF.

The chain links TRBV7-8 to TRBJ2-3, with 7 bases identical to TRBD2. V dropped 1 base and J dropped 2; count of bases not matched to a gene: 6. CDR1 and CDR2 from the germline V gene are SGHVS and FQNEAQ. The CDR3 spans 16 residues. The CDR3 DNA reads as TGTGCCAGCAGCTTAGGGTCTAGCGGACTCACAGATACGCAGTATTTT. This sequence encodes CASSLGSSGLTDTQYF.

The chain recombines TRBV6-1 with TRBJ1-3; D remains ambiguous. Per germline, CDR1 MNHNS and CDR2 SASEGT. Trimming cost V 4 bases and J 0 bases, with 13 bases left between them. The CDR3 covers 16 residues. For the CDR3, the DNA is TGTGCCAGCAGTGCAGAACGGACCTTCTCTGGAAACACCATATATTTT. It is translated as CASSAERTFSGNTIYF.